This is a list of T cell receptor beta chains from one sample in a study of blood T cell repertoires in COVID-19. The repertoire was sequenced with immunoSEQ multiplex PCR; TCRdb's copy has only in-frame clones and lacks some. The sample lists approximately 70,000 clones; 85% to 90% were seen once. Sequenced sample: peripheral blood. The receptors were sampled from a man aged 65 to 79 with active or convalescent COVID-19. Both conserved end residues are part of each CDR3. Fields, in order: J gene, V gene, D gene, clone size, CDR3 length, CDR3 DNA, CDR3 protein. A D gene is named only where the DNA matches it firmly. Only part of the rows carry a size: once, few, many, or a class if the clone is expanded.

TRBJ2-6 | TRBV7-9 | TRBD1 | - | 18 | TGTGCCAGCAGCTTAGTAGGACAGGACCCCTCTGGGGCCAACGTCCTGACTTTC | CASSLVGQDPSGANVLTF
TRBJ1-1 | TRBV20-1 | - | - | 16 | TGCAGTGCTAGTTCGGAGCTTTCTGGATGGTTCGCTGAAGCTTTCTTT | CSASSELSGWFAEAFF
TRBJ2-1 | TRBV10-3 | - | - | 14 | TGTGCCATCAGTGAGGGGACGGGAGTGGATGAGCAGTTCTTC | CAISEGTGVDEQFF
TRBJ2-1 | TRBV7-2 | TRBD2 | - | 14 | TGTGCCAGCAGCACCGCCGGGACTAGGAGTGAGCAGTTCTTC | CASSTAGTRSEQFF
TRBJ2-5 | TRBV29-1 | - | - | 13 | TGCAGCGTTGATGTAGTCGGTCAAGAGACCCAGTACTTC | CSVDVVGQETQYF
TRBJ2-2 | TRBV28 | - | - | 15 | TGTGCCAGCAGTTTATGGTCCGGGAACACCGGGGAGCTGTTTTTT | CASSLWSGNTGELFF
TRBJ1-2 | TRBV5-4 | TRBD1 | - | 13 | TGTGCCAGCATCCCGGACAGGGCATATGGCTACACCTTC | CASIPDRAYGYTF
TRBJ2-5 | TRBV11-2 | - | - | 14 | TGTGCCAGCAGCCAACGTCGAGGCCAAGAGACCCAGTACTTC | CASSQRRGQETQYF
TRBJ2-1 | TRBV6-5 | - | - | 13 | TGTGCCAGCAACCCCCGCCGGTACAATGAGCAGTTCTTC | CASNPRRYNEQFF
TRBJ2-1 | TRBV7-3 | - | - | 12 | TGTGCCAGCAGCAAAACCGGCGGTGAGCAGTTCTTC | CASSKTGGEQFF
TRBJ1-6 | TRBV7-2 | - | - | 13 | TGTGCCAGTACGGGGGGCCTGGGTTCACCCCTCCACTTT | CASTGGLGSPLHF
TRBJ1-5 | TRBV19 | - | - | 16 | TGTGCCAGTAGTGATGGGACACCTTATAGCAATCAGCCCCAGCATTTT | CASSDGTPYSNQPQHF
TRBJ1-2 | TRBV24-1 | - | - | 14 | TGTGCCACCAGTCAACAGGGTGTAAACTATGGCTACACCTTC | CATSQQGVNYGYTF
TRBJ2-7 | TRBV5-1 | TRBD1 | - | 14 | TGCGCCAGCAGCGTCCGGGACAGGGTGGACGAGCAGTACTTC | CASSVRDRVDEQYF
TRBJ2-7 | TRBV4-1 | TRBD1 | - | 15 | TGCGCCAGCAGCCAAGGCCCCGGGACAGGGGGCGAGCAGTACTTC | CASSQGPGTGGEQYF
TRBJ2-7 | TRBV13 | - | - | 17 | TGTGCCAGCAGCTTAGGAGGAGGCTCCGTGGGGTACTACGAGCAGTACTTC | CASSLGGGSVGYYEQYF
TRBJ2-2 | TRBV5-4 | - | few | 14 | TGTGCCAGCAGCTCTAGTGGGTTTGGCGGGGAGCTGTTTTTT | CASSSSGFGGELFF
TRBJ1-1 | TRBV28 | - | - | 15 | TGTGCCAGCAGGGTACGGGGGAGTCGGAACACTGAAGCTTTCTTT | CASRVRGSRNTEAFF
TRBJ1-5 | TRBV28 | - | - | 14 | TGTGCCAGCAGTTTGGGGGGTGGGAGTCAGCCCCAGCATTTT | CASSLGGGSQPQHF
TRBJ1-3 | TRBV2 | - | - | 13 | TGTGCCAGCAGTGAAGTTACTGGAAACACCATATATTTT | CASSEVTGNTIYF
TRBJ1-5 | TRBV6-5 | - | - | 13 | TGTGCCATCGGAGCGGCTAGCAATCAGCCCCAGCATTTT | CAIGAASNQPQHF
TRBJ2-7 | TRBV28 | TRBD1 | - | 14 | TGTGCCAGCCAGGATACAGGGGATGCCTACGAGCAGTACTTC | CASQDTGDAYEQYF
TRBJ1-5 | TRBV5-1 | - | - | 15 | TGCGCCAGCAGCCCTGGGTCAGGGGCCGGTCAGCCCCAGCATTTT | CASSPGSGAGQPQHF
TRBJ2-7 | TRBV3-1/TRBV3-2 | TRBD2 | - | 16 | TGTGCCAGCAGCCAAGTGTTGCTAGCGGGAGGTTACGAGCAGTACTTC | CASSQVLLAGGYEQYF
TRBJ2-1 | TRBV10-3 | TRBD2 | - | 15 | TGTGCCACCCAGGTCCCTAGCGGGAGAGGGAATGAGCAGTTCTTC | CATQVPSGRGNEQFF
TRBJ2-7 | TRBV6-5 | - | - | 15 | TGTGCCAGCAGCGCTGACGAAGGACAGCCCTACGAGCAGTACTTC | CASSADEGQPYEQYF
TRBJ2-6 | TRBV4-2 | - | - | 17 | TGTGCCAGCAGCCAAGCGCGGGGCACCTCTGGGGCCAACGTCCTGACTTTC | CASSQARGTSGANVLTF
TRBJ2-1 | TRBV5-1 | TRBD1 | - | 16 | TGCGCCAGCAGCTCCCCCGACAGGGGATCCTACAATGAGCAGTTCTTC | CASSSPDRGSYNEQFF
TRBJ2-1 | TRBV5-1 | TRBD1 | - | 15 | TGCGCCAGCAGCTTCCCGGGACAGAAGGCAAATGAGCAGTTCTTC | CASSFPGQKANEQFF
TRBJ1-5 | TRBV6-2/TRBV6-3 | TRBD1 | - | 19 | TGTGCCAGCAGTTACCCCTTCAGCCGGGACAGGGGCTTCAATCAGCCCCAGCATTTT | CASSYPFSRDRGFNQPQHF
TRBJ1-2 | TRBV19 | - | few | 16 | TGTGCCAGTAGTACCCTAGGAGGGGACCTTCTCTATGGCTACACCTTC | CASSTLGGDLLYGYTF
TRBJ1-6 | TRBV30 | TRBD1 | - | 15 | TGTGCCTGGAGTGTAACTTGGGACAGTGGATCACCCCTCCACTTT | CAWSVTWDSGSPLHF
TRBJ2-2 | TRBV13 | TRBD2 | - | 15 | TGTGCCAGCAGCTTCCACGGGACTAATACCGGGGAGCTGTTTTTT | CASSFHGTNTGELFF